The 11 T cell receptor beta chains below were found in one sample sequenced in a study of blood T cells in healthy people across ages. Using a J-beta primer mix together with a sample-barcoded 5' primer, a second PCR was run for roughly 6 to 11 cycles. TCRdb redid the calling of the 5' RACE reads with MiXCR, one entry per CDR3 protein. The sample consists of about 1,600,000 distinct CDR3 sequences, about 40% of them appearing once. Sequenced input: blood. These receptors were obtained from a woman between 18 and 30 years old in good health.

J is TRBJ2-4 and V is TRBV10-2; a weak D match, TRBD1 (6 bases). The DNA matches TRBJ2-7 better at its end, which makes the J call doubtful. This CDR3 spans 14 amino acids. Germline CDR1 WSHSY, CDR2 SAAADI. CDR3 nucleotides: TGCGCCAGCAGTGATTGGGCAGGGGCGGGCGAGCAGTACTTC. Its translation: CASSDWAGAGEQYF.

The gene calls are TRBV20-1 and TRBJ2-1; tentative D call: TRBD1 (6 bases). This CDR3 region has 15 residues. The ends were cut back, 0 bases at V and 3 bases at J, with 12 bases in the middle. The germline V gene has CDR1 DFQATT and CDR2 SNEGSKA (reference sequence). The CDR3 DNA reads as TGCAGTGCTAGAGATCCAGGGGCAGGCTACAATGAGCAGTTCTTC. Translating gives CSARDPGAGYNEQFF.

This chain connects TRBV2 to TRBJ2-5; no definite D call. The CDR3 has 14 residues. Germline CDR1 is SNHLY and CDR2 is FYNNEI. Trimming shortened V by 3 bases and J by 5 bases, and 13 bases separated the two germline ends. The CDR3 loop reads CASSEDRHKETQYF. The CDR3 DNA follows: TGTGCCAGCAGTGAGGATCGACATAAGGAGACCCAGTACTTC. Based on the CDR3 plus reference TRBV2 and TRBJ2-5, the full variable domain is EPEVTQTPSHQVTQMGQEVILRCVPISNHLYFYWYRQILGQKVEFLVSFYNNEISEKSEIFDDQFSVERPDGSNFTLKIRSTKLEDSAMYFCASSEDRHKETQYFGPGTRLLVL.

The chain employs TRBV7-9 and TRBJ2-1, with D possibly TRBD2 on 5 matching bases. The CDR3 loop spans 14 amino acids. Germline lookup yields CDR1 SEHNR and CDR2 FQNEAQ (reference sequence). The V gene lost 5 bases and the J gene lost 13 bases, with 21 bases spanning the gap. DNA for the CDR3: TGTGCCAGCAGCCCGACCGGGAATCAAGAGACCCAGTTCTTC. Translation: CASSPTGNQETQFF.

Concerning this clonotype: An end of the junction differs from the germline gene, which may be a read error. The CDR3: CAISQAPLAADTQYF. DNA of the CDR3: TGCGCCATCAGCCAAGCCCCACTAGCAGCAGATACGCAGTATTTT. The rearrangement links TRBV4-1 to TRBJ2-3, with D perhaps matching TRBD2 (6 bases). The CDR3 has 15 amino acids. CDR1 is MGHRA and CDR2 is YSYEKL in the germline V gene.

The rearrangement links TRBV18 to TRBJ1-2, with D perhaps matching TRBD1 (6 bases). Per the germline V gene, CDR1 is KGHSH and CDR2 is LQKENI. Trimming took 1 base from V and 5 from J, leaving 26 bases between them. The CDR3 is 19 amino acids. The CDR3 reads CASSPQTPGSDRKSYGYTF. The CDR3, as DNA: TGTGCCAGCTCACCACAGACACCCGGATCAGACAGGAAATCATATGGCTACACCTTC.

The CDR3 region is CASSPYRYNEQFF. As DNA, the CDR3 is TGTGCCAGCTCACCTTACCGCTACAATGAGCAGTTCTTC. The chain combines TRBV18 with TRBJ2-1; D gene unclear. Trimming removed 3 bases from V and 3 bases from J, with 6 bases in between. Germline CDR1 and CDR2: KGHSH and LQKENI. This CDR3 is 13 amino acids long.

V and J are TRBV29-1 and TRBJ1-2; no clear D. The CDR3 totals 11 residues. Germline lookup yields CDR1 SQVTM and CDR2 ANQGSEA. V was cut by 4 bases and J by 6 bases, with 9 bases left in between. The CDR3 region is CSVGGIDGYTF. The CDR3 DNA reads TGCAGCGTTGGGGGTATTGATGGCTACACCTTC.

The chain joins TRBV7-9 to TRBJ2-3; no definite D call. The CDR3 covers 16 residues. Germline CDR1 and CDR2: SEHNR and FQNEAQ (reference sequence). V lost 2 bases to trimming and J lost 2 bases, with 14 bases between them. The CDR3 bases are TGTGCCAGCAGCTTATTAGCTACCCGAGACACAGATACGCAGTATTTT. Translated, it gives CASSLLATRDTDTQYF.

This clonotype occurred a few times. J is TRBJ2-1 and V is TRBV4-2; no definite D call. The CDR3 loop spans 14 amino acids. Germline V CDR1 and CDR2: LGHNA, YNFKEQ. The V end lost 1 base, the J end lost 9 bases, and 13 bases lay between the germline ends. The CDR3 nucleotides read TGTGCCAGCAGCCAAGCGAAAAACCTGGGTGAGCAGTTCTTC. Translation gives CASSQAKNLGEQFF.

This chain uses TRBV5-1 with TRBJ2-2, with TRBD2 matching over 8 bases. V dropped 0 bases and J dropped 1; count of bases not matched to a gene: 2. CDR1 is SGHRS, CDR2 YFSETQ, per germline. This CDR3 has 16 amino acids. CDR3 amino acids: CASSLVTSGNTGELFF. The DNA of the CDR3 is TGCGCCAGCAGCTTGGTTACTAGCGGGAACACCGGGGAGCTGTTTTTT.